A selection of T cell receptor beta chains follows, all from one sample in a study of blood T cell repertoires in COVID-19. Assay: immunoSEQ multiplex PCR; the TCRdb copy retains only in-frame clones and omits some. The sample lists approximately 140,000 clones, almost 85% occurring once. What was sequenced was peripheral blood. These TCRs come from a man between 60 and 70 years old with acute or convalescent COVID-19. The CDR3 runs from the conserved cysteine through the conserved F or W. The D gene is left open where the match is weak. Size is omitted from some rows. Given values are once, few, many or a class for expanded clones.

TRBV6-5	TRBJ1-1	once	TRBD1	CASRTTGMNTEAFF	TGTGCCAGCCGTACGACAGGGATGAACACTGAAGCTTTCTTT
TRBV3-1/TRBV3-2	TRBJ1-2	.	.	CASSPQAGITNYGYTF	TGTGCCAGCAGCCCTCAAGCCGGGATCACGAACTATGGCTACACCTTC
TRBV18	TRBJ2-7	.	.	CASSQTGRGWDEQYF	TGTGCCAGCTCACAAACAGGACGGGGGTGGGACGAGCAGTACTTC
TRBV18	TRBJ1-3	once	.	CASSPASGNTIYF	TGTGCCAGCTCACCAGCGTCTGGAAACACCATATATTTT
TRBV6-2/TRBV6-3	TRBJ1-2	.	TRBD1	CASSARQGALYGYTF	TGTGCCAGCAGTGCGCGACAGGGAGCCCTCTATGGCTACACCTTC
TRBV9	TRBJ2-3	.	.	CASSVGNPPVDTQYF	TGTGCCAGCAGCGTGGGCAACCCCCCGGTGGATACGCAGTATTTT
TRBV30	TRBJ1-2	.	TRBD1	CAWSVPRGLEDYTF	TGTGCCTGGAGTGTACCGAGGGGGCTCGAGGACTACACCTTC
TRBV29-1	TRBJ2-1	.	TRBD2	CSAGTSGDNEQFF	TGCAGCGCCGGGACTAGCGGGGACAATGAGCAGTTCTTC
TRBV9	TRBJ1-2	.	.	CASSVGVRVHYGYTF	TGTGCCAGCAGCGTAGGTGTCAGGGTCCACTATGGCTACACCTTC
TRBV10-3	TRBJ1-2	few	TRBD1	CAITMTGTGGNYGYTF	TGTGCCATCACCATGACCGGGACAGGGGGAAACTATGGCTACACCTTC
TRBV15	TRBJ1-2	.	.	CATSRPYLAYIYTF	TGTGCCACCAGCAGACCCTACCTTGCCTATATTTACACCTTC
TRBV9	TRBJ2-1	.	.	CASSVQGPYNEQFF	TGTGCCAGCAGCGTACAGGGGCCCTACAATGAGCAGTTCTTC
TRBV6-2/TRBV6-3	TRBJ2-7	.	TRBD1	CASSYSSTPGGTGIYEQYF	TGTGCCAGCAGTTACTCTTCTACCCCCGGAGGGACAGGGATCTACGAGCAGTACTTC
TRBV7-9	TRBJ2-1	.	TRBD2	CASSVGLAAYNEQFF	TGTGCCAGCAGCGTTGGACTAGCGGCGTACAATGAGCAGTTCTTC
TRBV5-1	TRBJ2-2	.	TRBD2	CASSGLAANTGELFF	TGCGCCAGCTCCGGACTAGCGGCCAACACCGGGGAGCTGTTTTTT
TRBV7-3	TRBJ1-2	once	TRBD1	CASSLNPTGAGYTF	TGTGCCAGCAGCTTAAACCCGACAGGGGCTGGCTACACCTTC